The 18 T cell receptor beta chains below come from one sample, sequenced in a study of ipilimumab plus nivolumab after autologous stem cell transplantation. Produced via immunoSEQ multiplex PCR; TCRdb's table is partial and in-frame only. The sample has fewer than 25,000 clones; less than 85% are singletons. Source: PBMCs, taken in a trial of ipilimumab plus nivolumab as post-transplant consolidation. The receptors shown here come from a male donor with diffuse large B-cell lymphoma.

The CDR3 protein is CASSWGTGSLNEQFF. The CDR3 DNA is TGCGCCAGCAGCTGGGGGACAGGGAGTCTGAATGAGCAGTTCTTC. This chain connects TRBV5-1 to TRBJ2-1, with TRBD1 identical over 9 bases. The V segment lost 3 bases and the J segment 7 bases; nucleotides outside the gene matches: 8. The CDR3 runs to 15 residues. From germline, CDR1 is SGHRS and CDR2 YFSETQ.

The rearrangement uses TRBV15 and TRBJ2-3, with unresolved D. The germline V and J ends were trimmed by 1 base and 2 bases, with 4 bases remaining between them. The CDR3 contains 13 residues. Germline V gene data show CDR1 as LNHNV and CDR2 as YYDKDF (reference sequence). DNA for the CDR3: TGTGCCACCAGCAGAGGGTACACAGATACGCAGTATTTT. Translating gives CATSRGYTDTQYF.

This rearrangement joins TRBV5-1 to TRBJ2-2; D gene unclear. V was shortened by 4 bases and J by 3 bases, with 16 bases between the two germline ends. Germline-derived CDR1 and CDR2 are SGHRS and YFSETQ. This CDR3 spans 16 amino acids. The chain's CDR3 is CASSLPQGLDTGELFF. Written as DNA, the CDR3 is TGCGCCAGCAGCCTCCCCCAAGGGCTAGACACCGGGGAGCTGTTTTTT.

This rearrangement joins TRBV2 to TRBJ1-2; D perhaps matches TRBD1 (5 bases). In germline, CDR1 is SNHLY, CDR2 FYNNEI. The V and J ends lost 6 bases and 0 bases respectively, with 11 bases between them. CDR3 length: 14 amino acids. The CDR3 sequence: CASRGDQSNYGYTF. In DNA form, the CDR3 reads TGTGCCAGCAGGGGGGACCAATCTAACTATGGCTACACCTTC.

The chain recombines TRBV29-1 with TRBJ2-5; TRBD2 agrees at 11 bases. Trimming cost V 1 base and J 5 bases; bases outside gene matches: 12. From germline, CDR1 is SQVTM and CDR2 ANQGSEA. The CDR3 length is 17 residues. CDR3 sequence: CSVEGPQLAGVSETQYF. The CDR3 bases are TGCAGCGTTGAAGGGCCCCAACTAGCGGGAGTTTCTGAGACCCAGTACTTC.

This clone was detected only a few times. The gene calls are TRBV4-1 and TRBJ1-1; D is unclear. The germline CDR1 and CDR2 sequences are MGHRA and YSYEKL. The CDR3 length is 13 residues. V dropped 0 bases and J dropped 5 bases, with 7 bases sitting between them. In DNA, the CDR3 is TGCGCCAGCAGCCAAGATAGATTGACTGAAGCTTTCTTT. Protein sequence: CASSQDRLTEAFF.

This clone was observed a handful of times. For the CDR3, the DNA is TGTGCCAGTAGTCTCGCCTACAGCTATGGCTACACCTTC. Encoded protein: CASSLAYSYGYTF. The rearrangement joins TRBV19 to TRBJ1-2; D is unclear. V was clipped by 5 bases and J by 4 bases, with 11 bases between them. The length of the CDR3 is 13 residues. Germline assignment: CDR1 LNHDA and CDR2 SQIVND (reference sequence).

This clone was counted only a few times. V usage is TRBV5-1 and J usage is TRBJ1-2, with 11 bases identical to TRBD1. This CDR3 is 13 amino acids long. CDR1 and CDR2 (germline): SGHRS, YFSETQ. J was trimmed by 8 bases and V by 4 bases; bases with no gene match: 4. The CDR3 protein is CASSQGQGEGYTF. The CDR3 DNA sequence: TGCGCCAGCAGCCAGGGACAGGGGGAAGGCTACACCTTC.

This chain uses TRBV7-6 with TRBJ2-3, with D maybe TRBD1 (6 bases). CDR3 size: 18 residues. Germline lookup yields CDR1 SGHVS and CDR2 FNYEAQ. V was clipped by 1 base and J by 3 bases, with 20 bases between them. CDR3 DNA sequence: TGTGCCAGCAGCTTAGGGGGGCCCGGGGCGGCTGGGACAGATACGCAGTATTTT. Encoded protein: CASSLGGPGAAGTDTQYF.

V and J are TRBV25-1 and TRBJ2-3; 10 nucleotides align to TRBD1. Trimming cost V 2 bases and J 6 bases; bases outside gene matches: 5. This CDR3 has 15 amino acids. Per germline, CDR1 MGHDK and CDR2 SYGVNS. CDR3 DNA: TGTGCCAGCAGTGAACCCGACAGGGGGCTCGATACGCAGTATTTT. Amino acid sequence: CASSEPDRGLDTQYF.

The chain carries TRBV7-1 and TRBJ1-5; 7 nucleotides line up with TRBD1. TRBV7-1 qualifies as an ORF whose function is uncertain. The CDR3 length is 18 residues. The J segment lost 2 bases and the V segment lost 5 bases, leaving 15 bases of the junction unmatched. This CDR3 reads CASSQGQSGGRGNQPQHF. The CDR3 DNA is TGTGCCAGCAGCCAAGGACAGTCAGGGGGAAGGGGCAATCAGCCCCAGCATTTT.

The chain carries TRBV27 and TRBJ2-3; 8 nucleotides align to TRBD2. The CDR3 is 16 amino acids. V lost 5 bases, J lost 2 bases, and 9 bases stayed unmatched. The germline V gene encodes CDR1 MNHEY and CDR2 SMNVEV (reference sequence). DNA for the CDR3: TGTGCCAGCAGTCCTCTGGGACTAGGTCACACAGATACGCAGTATTTT. Translated: CASSPLGLGHTDTQYF.

The rearrangement uses TRBV5-1 and TRBJ1-1, with TRBD1 matching over 12 bases. The germline V gene encodes CDR1 SGHRS and CDR2 YFSETQ. The CDR3 sequence is 15 residues long. J gave up 7 bases and V 0 bases, and 4 bases lay outside the gene matches. The CDR3 loop is CASSLAGTGGVEAFF. The CDR3 coding sequence is TGCGCCAGCAGCTTGGCCGGGACAGGGGGCGTTGAAGCTTTCTTT. Full variable domain (remainder filled in from reference TRBV5-1 and TRBJ1-1): KAGVTQTPRYLIKTRGQQVTLSCSPISGHRSVSWYQQTPGQGLQFLFEYFSETQRNKGNFPGRFSGRQFSNSRSEMNVSTLELGDSALYLCASSLAGTGGVEAFFGQGTRLTVV.

The rearrangement uses TRBV27 and TRBJ2-7, with D tentatively TRBD1 (5 bases). The CDR3 length is 15 residues. Germline V gene data show CDR1 as MNHEY and CDR2 as SMNVEV (reference sequence). The V and J ends lost 7 bases and 6 bases respectively, with 22 bases between them. The CDR3, as DNA: TGTGCCAGCACCATCCTGACAGCATTGCCGCTCGAGCAGTACTTC. Amino acid sequence: CASTILTALPLEQYF.

This clone was seen once. The J gene is TRBJ2-5, the V gene TRBV7-9, with 7 nucleotides matching TRBD2. The CDR3 contains 13 residues. CDR1 and CDR2 from the germline V gene are SEHNR and FQNEAQ (reference sequence). Unmatched junction bases numbered 4, after V lost 5 bases and J lost 4 bases. The chain's CDR3 is CASSPWGGETQYF. CDR3 DNA sequence: TGTGCCAGCAGCCCCTGGGGGGGAGAGACCCAGTACTTC.

In DNA, the CDR3 is TGTGCCAGCAGCTCGCAAACAGGGTTTTTGTACTTC. This encodes CASSSQTGFLYF. The chain couples TRBV7-3 to TRBJ2-7, with TRBD1 as a possible D gene (6 bases). This CDR3 spans 12 amino acids. Germline V lookup: CDR1 SGHTA, CDR2 FQGTGA. With 4 bases removed from V and 12 bases from J, the gap between germline ends came to 16 bases.

This chain connects TRBV18 to TRBJ2-5; 8 nucleotides align to TRBD1. The closer fit of TRBJ2-7 to the DNA end suggests the J call may be wrong. The CDR3 contains 14 residues. Germline V gives CDR1 KGHSH, CDR2 LQKENI. CDR3 nucleotides: TGTGCCAGCTCACCACGGACAGGGAAATACGAGCAGTACTTC. It is translated as CASSPRTGKYEQYF.

This clone occurred a few times. The chain employs TRBV10-3 and TRBJ2-3, with TRBD2 matching 11 bases. The germline V gene has CDR1 ENHRY and CDR2 SYGVKD. The CDR3 totals 18 residues. Trimming took 0 bases from V and 0 from J; bases not matched to a gene: 5. The CDR3 protein is CAISESGTSGTSTDTQYF. The CDR3 region has the DNA TGTGCCATCAGTGAGTCCGGGACTAGCGGAACTAGCACAGATACGCAGTATTTT.